This T cell receptor beta chain was identified in a study of molecular identifiers for immune sequencing clone quantification (dated by TCRdb to the late 2010s). The study in broad terms: For a replicate experiment, RNA from roughly 18,000 or 92,000 naive CD8 T cells was divided into five aliquots, of which four were sequenced. CD8 T cells were used in a methods study to benchmark molecular-identifier clustering-based TCR repertoire sequencing (MIDCIRS) and TCR RNA copy counting. The research as a whole found: The naive libraries included spiked-in Jurkat TCR RNA (fewer than 11 copies' worth), and this Jurkat TCR RNA is not part of the donor repertoire. The sizes of highly expanded clones could end up underestimated when identical TCR molecules share a barcode. Roughly 3 recovered TCR RNA copies per cell were obtained by modeling, versus roughly 9.1 by digital PCR, implying a capture efficiency of about 30%. In CMV-specific effector cells, over 98% of molecules were held by clones above 20 RNA copies, whereas under 1% of molecules were held by such clones in naive cells. When barcode sub-clustering was left out, chimeric consensus sequences inflated TCR diversity, with chimeras reaching as high as 47%. A single cell's worth of spiked-in Jurkat TCR RNA was reported detectable even among about a million naive CD8 T cells.

This clonotype was found many times. The antigen this receptor binds is unknown. Base qualities are not recorded, but no much larger clone differs from it by a single base. Libraries were constructed by PCR. The sequencer was an Illumina HiSeq 4000. Bulk TCR libraries were generated as previously described, with the TCR primers listed in Table S5 used. Total RNA was purified with the Qiagen AllPrep DNA/RNA kit. Before any analysis, reads coming from multiple sequencing runs of the same library were combined into one pool. Under the source paper's analysis protocol: Reads were retained only if an exact TCR constant sequence was present, and the retained reads were trimmed to 150 nt and grouped according to their 12-nt molecular barcodes. Reads in each barcode group were sub-clustered using a 15% Levenshtein threshold, and a quality-weighted consensus sequence was built for each RNA molecule. Non-functional sequences were filtered out, along with any lower-count sequence sitting one edit away from another sequence. Based on a fit of two negative binomial distributions, barcode sub-clusters having less than 20% of the maximum read count were discarded. TCRdb's own reprocessing of the public reads used fastp at Q25 and MiXCR and kept productive beta chains. Each record represents a unique CDR3 protein, reported with the most common genes and DNA among its rows. The V and J calls and clone size come from TCRdb's table, not from the authors' own analysis. Across this sample there are 40,000 to 50,000 distinct CDR3 sequences, with about a fifth seen only once. The ten largest make up about 1% of the sample.

Libraries of naive CD8 T cells were built from about 21,000 to 970,000 sorted cells, with 10%, 30% or 50% of the purified RNA used. On a BD FACSAria II, naive CD8 T cells were FACS-sorted as CD8+CD4-CCR7+CD45RA+ and collected into RLT Plus buffer. To test detection sensitivity, Jurkat RNA equal to 9 to 10 TCR copies was added to samples of about 18,000-1,100,000 naive CD8 T cells. CD8 T cells were enriched with RosetteSep CD8+ T Cell Enrichment Cocktail and Ficoll-Paque, followed by ACK red cell lysis. This sequence originates from a human donor in good health. Some libraries in this study had Jurkat cell RNA spiked in. Sequencing input: naive CD8+ T cells from blood, with Jurkat cell RNA spiked in. Explained via the paper, the cell subset or site label denotes: FACS-sorted CD8+CD4-CCR7+CD45RA+ naive T cells.

At the DNA level, the sequence is TGCAGCGTTGCGGCCGAAGTGCAGGCCCCCCGGGCTGAAGCTTTCTTT. Translated, it reads CSVAAEVQAPRAEAFF. The sequence links TRBV29-1 to TRBJ1-1, with the D gene too uncertain to name. The cysteine opens and the phenylalanine closes a CDR3 of 16 amino acids. Left in the record is the CDR3 DNA by itself, 48 bases read in frame from the first base. Per the germline V gene, SQVTM is the CDR1 and ANQGSEA is the CDR2. At the junction V is shortened by 4 bases and J by 6 bases, with 24 bases in between.